This paragraph reports one TCR beta chain. This clone was detected once. Its antigen is currently not known. No much larger clonotype is one base removed from it; base qualities were not supplied. The immunoSEQ Assay, a bias-controlled multiplex PCR, was used to amplify TCRbeta CDR3 regions from genomic DNA. The study's own analysis went as follows. The number of nucleated cells in each sample was estimated by amplification of reference gene primers within the assay. Sequence reads were collapsed and filtered to measure the absolute abundance of every unique TCRbeta CDR3 rearrangement. For each sample, productive Simpson clonality was calculated as the square root of Simpson's diversity index across productive rearrangements. TCRdb obtained this table from immuneACCESS and retained in-frame rearrangements with V and J assigned. These tables miss some clones; where compared with another copy, unresolved V genes account for less than half of the shortfall, and the remainder is unexplained. V, J and clone size are taken as reported in that table, and D and trimming were inferred from the DNA itself. In this sample the table shows about 240,000 clones, more than 85% of which occur a single time. Approximately 9% of the sample goes to the ten largest clones.

The data were taken from a study of blood T cell repertoires in COVID-19 (dated by TCRdb to the early 2020s). Regarding the complete study: The collaborator samples originated in the United States, Italy and Spain and spanned the acute and convalescent phases of COVID-19. HLA class I and class II types, where available, came from metadata supplied by the sample provider rather than from assay-based typing. Sample metadata almost always included a de-identified subject ID, COVID-19 status, age in years and sex. A freely available public database, intended as a resource for researchers studying the immune response to SARS-CoV-2, is where the repertoires were released. Samples were obtained from the ongoing ImmuneRACE study (first 160 participants) and from about 1,300 subjects provided by 6 global collaborators. Deeply sampled blood TCRbeta repertoires from subjects exposed to, actively infected with, or recovered from COVID-19 were included in the dataset. The material from the prospective study consisted of cDNA or gDNA derived from T cells, B-cell-depleted T cells, or PBMCs.

The paper as a whole reports these results and caveats: The quantity of clinical and demographic metadata differed by source and by participant and was supplied without curation.

Enrolling through a virtual design, the prospective study's participants ranged in age from roughly 18 to 95 years and lived across roughly 23 United States geographic areas. In the prospective study, cohorts were assigned on the basis of participant-reported clinical history obtained from a screening survey and a study questionnaire. Recovered participants in ImmuneRACE Cohort 3 were defined as having two consecutive negative NP/OP PCR tests, clearance from a healthcare professional, or resolution of symptoms. In the prospective study, mobile phlebotomists collected whole blood, serum and a nasopharyngeal or oropharyngeal swab from each participant. Prospective study participants could optionally give additional blood draws and questionnaires over an approximately two-month period. Before DNA extraction, blood samples from the prospective study were shipped at room temperature or frozen. The germline ends are 16 bases apart after V is trimmed by 7 bases and J by 3 bases. From cysteine to phenylalanine, the CDR3 is 15 amino acids long. Just CDR3 DNA is preserved here, 45 bases in frame from base 1. The germline V gene (reference sequence) supplies CDR1 LNHDA and CDR2 SQIVND.

Sequenced sample: PBMCs or T cells enriched from blood (not recorded which). In this chain, TRBV19 is recombined with TRBJ1-5; TRBD1 might be the D gene, on 5 matching bases. The receptor was derived from a man aged 40-49 years who had recovered from COVID-19. The CDR3 corresponds to CASTKRGTVNQPQHF. The nucleotide sequence reads TGTGCCAGTACGAAGCGGGGCACAGTCAATCAGCCCCAGCATTTT.